This TCR beta chain was sequenced during a study of naive and memory T cell subsets. Both TRBC1 and TRBC2 were covered by a beta constant-region primer of two equimolar oligonucleotides. The ligated cDNA underwent four PCR rounds using SP2 and nested alpha and beta constant-region primers. TCRdb independently ran MiXCR on the UMI-ligation and nested PCR reads; one entry per CDR3 protein. Among roughly 100,000 distinct CDR3 sequences listed, about 15% were seen once. Regarding this clonotype: The antigen is unknown.

Cells stained for CD3, CD4, CD8, CD45RA, CD27 and viability were sorted into four CD45RA/CD27 subsets. Regarding the study as a whole: Each distinct alpha or beta sequence counts as one clonotype. The power law exponent of TCR abundance differed between naive and memory cells. Over 85% of naive TCR sequences appeared only once, unlike memory subsets. Possibly reflecting memory cells re-expressing CD45RA, a few larger clonotypes occurred in naive repertoires, especially CD8.

The sequencing input was naive CD8+ T cells from blood. The receptor comes from a human donor in good health.

CDR3 nucleotides: TGCAGTGCTAGAGATCTCGAGGGAAACGAGCAGTACTTC. Its translation: CSARDLEGNEQYF. This chain links TRBV20-1 with TRBJ2-7; the D gene is possibly TRBD2 (5 bases). V lost 0 bases and J lost 5, with 11 bases in between. Germline-derived CDR1 and CDR2 are DFQATT and SNEGSKA (reference sequence). CDR3 size: 13 residues.